One and the same sample provided the 25 T cell receptor beta chains below, sequenced in a study of blood T cell repertoires in COVID-19. Sequencing was performed with immunoSEQ multiplex PCR; in TCRdb, only in-frame clones are kept and a portion is missing. Of approximately 91,000 clones in the sample, roughly 87% were seen once. Sequencing was done on a sample of peripheral blood. The origin of the receptors is a man between 70 and 80 years old with acute or convalescent COVID-19.

The chain combines TRBV5-1 with TRBJ2-7; 10 positions match TRBD1. CDR3 length: 16 amino acids. Losses at the gene ends were 4 bases for V and 2 bases for J; bases not matched to a gene: 9. Germline V lookup: CDR1 SGHRS, CDR2 YFSETQ. CDR3 sequence: CASSPGTGVITYEQYF. The CDR3 region has the DNA TGCGCCAGCAGCCCCGGGACAGGGGTGATTACCTACGAGCAGTACTTC.

The chain has TRBV4-1 and TRBJ1-5; D is possibly TRBD1 (5 bases). Germline V gives CDR1 MGHRA, CDR2 YSYEKL. The CDR3 has 15 residues. V lost 0 bases and J 7 bases, leaving 13 bases between the germline ends. The CDR3 sequence is CASSQDMTVGQPQHF. In DNA, the CDR3 is TGCGCCAGCAGCCAAGATATGACAGTAGGACAGCCCCAGCATTTT.

The chain uses TRBV3-1 (or the pseudogene TRBV3-2) and TRBJ1-4, with 7 bases that match TRBD1. Trimming cost V 1 base and J 0 bases; bases outside gene matches: 20. Germline CDR1 reads LGHDT; CDR2 reads YNNKEL (reference sequence). This CDR3 has 22 residues. CDR3 in amino acids: CASSQGVVQGPFILATNEKLFF. The CDR3 DNA reads as TGTGCCAGCAGCCAAGGGGTCGTACAGGGGCCTTTCATCCTGGCAACTAATGAAAAACTGTTTTTT.

The rearrangement joins TRBV10-3 to TRBJ2-1; maybe TRBD2 (5 bases). CDR1 is ENHRY, CDR2 SYGVKD, per germline. The CDR3 is 16 residues long. V was shortened by 0 bases and J by 0 bases, with 9 bases between the two germline ends. The CDR3 nucleotides are TGTGCCATCAGTGAGTCGATGGCGGGCTCCTACAATGAGCAGTTCTTC. Translated: CAISESMAGSYNEQFF.

The chain has TRBV9 and TRBJ2-3, with 12 bases matching TRBD2. There are 20 residues in the CDR3. CDR1 is SGDLS and CDR2 is YYNGEE in the germline V gene. V gave up 1 base and J gave up 2 bases; unmatched junction bases: 14. The chain's CDR3 is CASSVSGLAGNTYSTDTQYF. DNA of the CDR3: TGTGCCAGCAGCGTATCTGGACTAGCGGGGAACACCTACTCCACAGATACGCAGTATTTT.

The chain links TRBV5-1 to TRBJ1-2; maybe TRBD1 (5 bases). The germline CDR1 and CDR2 sequences are SGHRS and YFSETQ. Trimming took off 2 bases at V and 4 bases at J, with 9 bases between the two ends. The CDR3 is 13 amino acids. CDR3 region: CASSLDSFYGYTF. CDR3 sequence (DNA): TGCGCCAGCAGCTTAGACAGTTTCTATGGCTACACCTTC.

The J gene is TRBJ1-2, the V gene TRBV9; 7 bases map to TRBD1. Losses at the gene ends were 5 bases for V and 4 bases for J; bases not matched to a gene: 8. This CDR3 is built from 14 residues. Germline CDR1 SGDLS, CDR2 YYNGEE. For the CDR3, the DNA is TGTGCCAGCAGTCCACAGACAGGGTCCTATGGCTACACCTTC. This encodes CASSPQTGSYGYTF.

This clone showed up just once. The chain carries TRBV5-6 and TRBJ1-1, with no clear D. Germline CDR1 SGHDT, CDR2 YYEEEE. The CDR3 consists of 15 residues. Between the trimmed V and J ends, which lost 0 bases and 1 base, there was a span of 10 bases. The CDR3 protein is CASSLVGVRNTEAFF. The DNA of the CDR3 is TGTGCCAGCAGCTTGGTCGGGGTCCGGAACACTGAAGCTTTCTTT.

The rearrangement uses TRBV27 and TRBJ2-3; weak D call: TRBD2 (7 bases). Between the trimmed V and J ends, which lost 4 bases and 8 bases, there was a span of 22 bases. Germline values: CDR1 MNHEY, CDR2 SMNVEV (reference sequence). The CDR3 spans 16 residues. The CDR3 sequence is CASSSLAVLRGGTQYF. The CDR3 DNA reads TGTGCCAGCAGTTCCTTAGCGGTCCTGAGGGGGGGTACGCAGTATTTT.

The rearrangement joins TRBV3-1 (or the pseudogene TRBV3-2) to TRBJ2-2, with 8 bases fitting TRBD2. This CDR3 contains 15 residues. The germline gives CDR1 LGHDT, CDR2 YNNKEL (reference sequence). With 6 bases clipped from V and 4 bases from J, the junction kept 7 bases outside the gene matches. This chain's CDR3 is CASSFSGVPTGELFF. Here the CDR3 DNA reads TGTGCCAGCAGTTTTAGCGGGGTCCCCACCGGGGAGCTGTTTTTT.

The V gene is TRBV3-1 (or the pseudogene TRBV3-2), the J gene TRBJ2-7; 10 bases line up with TRBD1. The V segment lost 1 base and the J segment 5 bases; nucleotides outside the gene matches: 2. The length of the CDR3 is 14 residues. Germline CDR1 LGHDT, CDR2 YNNKEL (reference sequence). CDR3 in amino acids: CASSQGQGADEQYF. The DNA for the CDR3 is TGTGCCAGCAGCCAAGGACAGGGGGCTGACGAGCAGTACTTC.

The chain employs TRBV28 and TRBJ1-6; possible D gene TRBD1, 5 bases. V lost 6 bases and J 4 bases, leaving 10 bases between the germline ends. The CDR3 has 14 amino acids. The V gene's germline CDR1 is MDHEN and CDR2 SYDVKM. CDR3 sequence reads: CASSRDRYNSPLHF. In nucleotides, the CDR3 is TGTGCCAGCAGCCGAGACAGATATAATTCACCCCTCCACTTT.

The chain has TRBV7-2 and TRBJ2-3; 7 bases align to TRBD1. J gave up 8 bases and V 1 base, and 9 bases lay outside the gene matches. The CDR3 has 15 amino acids. The germline V gene has CDR1 SGHTA and CDR2 FQGNSA. The CDR3 is CASSLGEGGRGTQYF. CDR3 DNA: TGTGCCAGCAGCTTAGGAGAAGGGGGCCGGGGTACGCAGTATTTT.

The rearrangement joins TRBV19 to TRBJ2-1; TRBD2 agrees at 9 bases. Trimming removed 4 bases from V and 0 bases from J; junction bases left unmatched: 10. This CDR3 has 18 amino acids. The germline gives CDR1 LNHDA, CDR2 SQIVND (reference sequence). CDR3 bases: TGTGCCAGTAGTAGTGGGCTAGCGGGGTCCAGCTCCTACAATGAGCAGTTCTTC. It yields the protein CASSSGLAGSSSYNEQFF. Using reference TRBV19 and TRBJ2-1 for the parts outside the CDR3, the full variable domain is DGGITQSPKYLFRKEGQNVTLSCEQNLNHDAMYWYRQDPGQGLRLIYYSQIVNDFQKGDIAEGYSVSREKKESFPLTVTSAQKNPTAFYLCASSSGLAGSSSYNEQFFGPGTRLTVL.

This chain joins TRBV19 and TRBJ1-3, with 8 bases aligning to TRBD1. This CDR3 comprises 16 residues. CDR1 is LNHDA and CDR2 is SQIVND in the germline V gene (reference sequence). V lost 2 bases and J lost 2; bases outside the gene matches: 5. CDR3 sequence: CASSIPRTGTGNTIYF. Here the CDR3 DNA reads TGTGCCAGTAGTATACCTCGGACAGGGACTGGAAACACCATATATTTT. Supplemented by reference TRBV19 and TRBJ1-3, the full variable domain reads DGGITQSPKYLFRKEGQNVTLSCEQNLNHDAMYWYRQDPGQGLRLIYYSQIVNDFQKGDIAEGYSVSREKKESFPLTVTSAQKNPTAFYLCASSIPRTGTGNTIYFGEGSWLTVV.

Written as DNA, the CDR3 is TGTGCCAGCAGTTTATTCGGGACTAGGCTTGACAATGAGCAGTTCTTC. This codes for CASSLFGTRLDNEQFF. The V and J genes are TRBV27 and TRBJ2-1; TRBD2 aligns across 8 bases. The V segment lost 1 base and the J segment 5 bases; nucleotides outside the gene matches: 7. Germline V CDR1 and CDR2: MNHEY, SMNVEV (reference sequence). CDR3 length: 16 residues.

The chain links TRBV5-1 to TRBJ2-1; TRBD1 matches 10 bases. The CDR3 runs to 16 residues. The J segment lost 4 bases and the V segment lost 4 bases, leaving 8 bases of the junction unmatched. Germline assignment: CDR1 SGHRS and CDR2 YFSETQ. The CDR3 nucleotides are TGCGCCAGCAGCGGAAATCCGGGACAGGGGTACAATGAGCAGTTCTTC. Protein sequence: CASSGNPGQGYNEQFF.

This clone occurred once. J is TRBJ2-3 and V is TRBV6-4, with 10 bases lining up with TRBD2. The CDR3 length is 14 residues. With V trimmed by 5 bases and J by 2 bases, 1 base remained unmatched. Germline lookup yields CDR1 MRHNA and CDR2 SNTAGT. The CDR3 nucleotides read TGTGCCAGCAGTAGCGGGGGGGCCACAGATACGCAGTATTTT. Translated: CASSSGGATDTQYF.

J is TRBJ1-6 and V is TRBV7-3, with 7 bases that match TRBD1. This CDR3 comprises 15 residues. From germline, CDR1 is SGHTA and CDR2 FQGTGA. V lost 1 base to trimming and J lost 7 bases; unmatched junction nucleotides: 4. Here the CDR3 reads CASSLRQGKNSPLHF. The CDR3 DNA reads as TGTGCCAGCAGCTTAAGACAGGGAAAAAATTCACCCCTCCACTTT. The full variable domain, in which reference TRBV7-3 and TRBJ1-6 provide the parts outside the CDR3, is GAGVSQTPSNKVTEKGKYVELRCDPISGHTALYWYRQSLGQGPEFLIYFQGTGAADDSGLPNDRFFAVRPEGSVSTLKIQRTERGDSAVYLCASSLRQGKNSPLHFGNGTRLTVT.

This sequence joins TRBV30 and TRBJ1-1, with 8 bases fitting TRBD1. Germline V gives CDR1 GTSNPN, CDR2 SVGIG (reference sequence). The CDR3 consists of 14 residues. V was clipped by 5 bases and J by 8 bases; unmatched bases: 13. The CDR3 here is CAWDGTGRSPEAFF. CDR3 DNA sequence: TGTGCCTGGGACGGGACAGGTAGAAGTCCCGAAGCTTTCTTT. The complete variable domain, with remaining parts taken from reference TRBV30 and TRBJ1-1, reads SQTIHQWPATLVQPVGSPLSLECTVEGTSNPNLYWYRQAAGRGLQLLFYSVGIGQISSEVPQNLSASRPQDRQFILSSKKLLLSDSGFYLCAWDGTGRSPEAFFGQGTRLTVV.

J is TRBJ2-1 and V is TRBV10-3; 14 bases are a match to TRBD2. Germline V CDR1 and CDR2: ENHRY, SYGVKD. The CDR3 is 14 amino acids. The trim removed 8 bases at V and 3 bases at J, leaving 0 bases unmatched. The CDR3 DNA reads TGTGCCATCGGGACTAGCGGGGGCTACAATGAGCAGTTCTTC. This gives the protein CAIGTSGGYNEQFF.

The CDR3, as DNA: TGTGCCTGGAGTGCACAGGGCTATGGCTACACCTTC. This codes for CAWSAQGYGYTF. The chain is built from TRBV30 and TRBJ1-2; tentative D call: TRBD1 (6 bases). Germline CDR1 is GTSNPN and CDR2 is SVGIG (reference sequence). V lost 1 base, J lost 4 bases, and 7 bases lay in between. This CDR3 region has 12 residues. Looking up the rest from reference TRBV30 and TRBJ1-2 gives the full variable domain: SQTIHQWPATLVQPVGSPLSLECTVEGTSNPNLYWYRQAAGRGLQLLFYSVGIGQISSEVPQNLSASRPQDRQFILSSKKLLLSDSGFYLCAWSAQGYGYTFGSGTRLTVV.

The chain has TRBV2 and TRBJ2-1; D remains unclear. The CDR3 covers 12 residues. Between the trimmed V and J ends, which lost 5 bases and 9 bases, there was a span of 11 bases. CDR1 is SNHLY and CDR2 is FYNNEI in the germline V gene. The CDR3 reads CASSRIRLEQFF. The CDR3 nucleotides are TGTGCCAGCAGTAGGATAAGACTTGAGCAGTTCTTC.

This chain links TRBV5-6 with TRBJ2-1; TRBD1 might be the D (6 bases). This CDR3 region has 11 residues. Trimming cost V 2 bases and J 14 bases, with 11 bases left between them. Germline lookup yields CDR1 SGHDT and CDR2 YYEEEE. CDR3 residues: CASSLGGWKFF. The CDR3 coding sequence is TGTGCCAGCAGCTTAGGGGGTTGGAAGTTCTTC.

This rearrangement joins TRBV27 to TRBJ2-7; 12 nucleotides align to TRBD2. The CDR3 is 14 residues long. Germline loops: CDR1 MNHEY, CDR2 SMNVEV (reference sequence). V lost 5 bases and J lost 4; bases outside the gene matches: 3. As DNA, the CDR3 is TGTGCCAGCAGTCCCGGGACTAGCGGGTACGAGCAGTACTTC. Protein: CASSPGTSGYEQYF.